These 10 T cell receptor beta chains were sequenced from one sample in a study of post-analysis software for immune sequencing data. Study-level findings and limits: Five or six TRBV segments, TRBV5-6, TRBV5-1 and TRBV20-1 among them, were found more frequent in patients than controls.

No antigen has been assigned to these receptors. Unique molecular identifiers were built into the TCR beta cDNA libraries. TCRdb called the PCR reads again in MiXCR, with one record for every CDR3 protein. The data contain 180,000 or so distinct CDR3 sequences, 29% of them singletons. What was sequenced was blood. The source is a girl aged 2-17 years with multiple sclerosis.

This clonotype was found many times. The rearrangement links TRBV18 to TRBJ2-7, with TRBD1 identical over 9 bases. Trimming removed 4 bases from V and 0 bases from J; junction bases left unmatched: 4. The germline CDR1 and CDR2 sequences are KGHSH and LQKENI. CDR3 length equals 15 residues. The CDR3 DNA sequence: TGTGCCAGCTCACGAGGGACAGGGAGCTCCTACGAGCAGTACTTC. Encoded protein: CASSRGTGSSYEQYF.

V gene TRBV18 combines with J gene TRBJ2-3; weak D call: TRBD1 (7 bases). The V gene's germline CDR1 is KGHSH and CDR2 LQKENI. The germline V and J ends were trimmed by 3 bases and 5 bases, with 15 bases remaining between them. The CDR3 consists of 15 residues. DNA of the CDR3: TGTGCCAGCTCACCGACGCAGGGGGGAGTAGATACGCAGTATTTT. Protein sequence: CASSPTQGGVDTQYF.

The chain couples TRBV7-2 to TRBJ1-2; maybe TRBD1 (5 bases). The germline V and J ends were trimmed by 8 bases and 0 bases, with 16 bases remaining between them. The germline CDR1 and CDR2 sequences are SGHTA and FQGNSA. This CDR3 region has 15 residues. This CDR3 is CASGPPAGTNYGYTF. CDR3 DNA sequence: TGTGCCAGCGGCCCCCCCGCAGGGACTAACTATGGCTACACCTTC.

In nucleotides, the CDR3 is TGCGCCAGCAGCTTCAGGGAGGACTATGGCTACACCTTC. The encoded protein is CASSFREDYGYTF. The rearrangement joins TRBV5-1 to TRBJ1-2, with TRBD1 as a possible D gene (5 bases). V was cut by 2 bases and J by 3 bases, with 8 bases left in between. This CDR3 has 13 residues. The germline CDR1 and CDR2 sequences are SGHRS and YFSETQ.

At least ten counts were recorded for this clonotype. V and J are TRBV7-3 and TRBJ2-7; D may correspond to TRBD1 or TRBD2 (6 bases each). CDR3 length equals 14 residues. The ends were cut back, 3 bases at V and 5 bases at J, with 14 bases in the middle. Germline V gene lookup returns CDR1 SGHTA and CDR2 FQGTGA. The chain's CDR3 is CASSLLGGDNEQYF. In DNA form, the CDR3 reads TGTGCCAGCAGCTTGCTCGGGGGCGATAACGAGCAGTACTTC. The full variable domain, with the rest looked up from reference TRBV7-3 and TRBJ2-7, is GAGVSQTPSNKVTEKGKYVELRCDPISGHTALYWYRQSLGQGPEFLIYFQGTGAADDSGLPNDRFFAVRPEGSVSTLKIQRTERGDSAVYLCASSLLGGDNEQYFGPGTRLTVT.

This clonotype was counted many times. The CDR3 DNA follows: TGTGCCAGCAGCTTGTTGTCCAGTAACCCCTACGAGCAGTACTTC. This gives the protein CASSLLSSNPYEQYF. The chain carries TRBV5-6 and TRBJ2-7; D remains unclear. Germline values: CDR1 SGHDT, CDR2 YYEEEE. This CDR3 region has 15 residues. The V gene lost 1 base and the J gene lost 2 bases, with 13 bases spanning the gap.

This clonotype occurred a few times. The chain recombines TRBV20-1 with TRBJ2-7, with D possibly being TRBD1 (6 bases). The germline V gene has CDR1 DFQATT and CDR2 SNEGSKA (reference sequence). The CDR3 has 11 residues. With 7 bases removed from V and 5 bases from J, the gap between germline ends came to 12 bases. The CDR3 here is CSVQGLHEQYF. Here the CDR3 DNA reads TGCAGTGTTCAGGGGCTGCACGAGCAGTACTTC.

This clonotype occurred many times. This chain uses TRBV4-2 with TRBJ1-2; D uncertain. The CDR3 length is 14 residues. The V gene's germline CDR1 is LGHNA and CDR2 YNFKEQ. The ends were cut back, 5 bases at V and 0 bases at J, with 10 bases in the middle. CDR3 coding DNA: TGTGCCAGCAGCACCCGGCCTCCTAACTATGGCTACACCTTC. It yields the protein CASSTRPPNYGYTF.

This clonotype came up many times. This chain uses TRBV5-1 with TRBJ2-7, with D unclear. The CDR3 is 14 amino acids. The germline V and J ends were trimmed by 5 bases and 7 bases, with 19 bases remaining between them. Germline lookup yields CDR1 SGHRS and CDR2 YFSETQ. The CDR3 DNA sequence: TGCGCCAGCAGACCCGGGTCCATTTTTTGGGAGCAGTACTTC. Translating gives CASRPGSIFWEQYF.

This clonotype was seen more than once but under ten times. The rearrangement joins TRBV21-1 to TRBJ1-2; the table assigns TRBD1, which was not confirmed against the DNA. TRBV21-1 is annotated as a pseudogene. The CDR3 has 14 amino acids. The CDR3: CASSKGQEDYGYTF. In DNA, the CDR3 is TGTGCCAGCAGCAAAGGACAGGAAGACTATGGCTACACCTTC.